Below are 22 T cell receptor beta chains sequenced from a single sample in a study of T-cell reconstitution after alpha-beta-depleted transplantation in children. Unique molecular identifiers were incorporated when the TCRbeta library was constructed. TCRdb reanalysed the PCR reads using MiXCR and keeps one entry per CDR3 protein. The sample contains about 200,000 distinct CDR3 sequences, 6.3% of which appear only once. Sample: PBMCs, taken before TCRalphabeta/CD19-depleted stem cell transplant. Source of these receptors: a girl under three years old with combined immunodeficiency, due to receive a stem cell transplant.

This clonotype was counted many times. This sequence joins TRBV20-1 and TRBJ2-1, with 7 nucleotides matching TRBD2. CDR1 is DFQATT and CDR2 is SNEGSKA in the germline V gene (reference sequence). V was pared by 0 bases and J by 2 bases, with 7 bases of the junction left unmatched. This CDR3 region has 16 residues. This CDR3 reads CSARDLGRGAYNEQFF. Written as DNA, the CDR3 is TGCAGTGCTAGAGATCTGGGACGGGGGGCCTACAATGAGCAGTTCTTC.

There are many counts of this clonotype. The chain uses TRBV11-2 and TRBJ2-7; weak D call: TRBD1 (6 bases). Germline loops: CDR1 SGHAT, CDR2 FQNNGV. The length of the CDR3 is 12 residues. Trimming shortened V by 7 bases and J by 6 bases, and 13 bases separated the two germline ends. CDR3 nucleotides: TGTGCCAGCACATCCAGGGGTGGCGAGCAGTACTTC. It specifies CASTSRGGEQYF.

This clonotype has at least ten counts. The rearrangement joins TRBV2 to TRBJ2-7; 7 bases map to TRBD2. The CDR3 runs to 13 residues. Germline loops: CDR1 SNHLY, CDR2 FYNNEI. V lost 4 bases to trimming and J lost 3 bases; unmatched junction nucleotides: 3. In nucleotides, the CDR3 is TGTGCCAGCAGTGGACTAGCCCACTACGAGCAGTACTTC. It encodes CASSGLAHYEQYF.

The sample holds many counts of this clonotype. V and J are TRBV29-1 and TRBJ2-3; the match to TRBD1 covers 9 bases. This CDR3 has 16 residues. The germline V gene has CDR1 SQVTM and CDR2 ANQGSEA. The trim removed 3 bases at V and 7 bases at J, leaving 14 bases unmatched. The CDR3 DNA sequence: TGCAGCGTTGATCCCCCCAAGGACAGGGGCTATAATACGCAGTATTTT. Amino acids: CSVDPPKDRGYNTQYF.

The table lists this clonotype with many counts. The genes are TRBV29-1 and TRBJ2-3, with 12 bases aligning to TRBD2. Trimming removed 2 bases from V and 5 bases from J; junction bases left unmatched: 8. Germline loops: CDR1 SQVTM, CDR2 ANQGSEA. The CDR3 sequence is 16 residues long. The CDR3 spells CSVEFPSGGVGDTQYF. CDR3 coding DNA: TGCAGCGTTGAATTCCCTAGCGGGGGGGTTGGAGATACGCAGTATTTT.

In regard to this clonotype: Relative to the germline gene, one junction end is altered; a read error may explain this. This rearrangement joins TRBV7-6 to TRBJ2-7, with D possibly TRBD2 on 6 matching bases. The CDR3 contains 15 residues. CDR1 is SGHVS, CDR2 FNYEAQ, per germline. The CDR3 is CASSLATGLSYEQYF. The CDR3 region has the DNA TGTGCCAGCAGCCTAGCAACGGGACTTTCCTACGAGCAGTACTTC.

There are many counts of this clonotype. The chain combines TRBV12-3 or TRBV12-4 with TRBJ1-1; 9 nucleotides align to TRBD1. The CDR3 is 17 amino acids. Germline trimming cut 3 bases from V and 0 bases from J; bases unmatched to any gene: 8. CDR3 nucleotides: TGTGCCAGCAGTTTTCCGAGACAGGGGGGGGTGAACACTGAAGCTTTCTTT. As protein: CASSFPRQGGVNTEAFF.

Concerning this clonotype itself: This sequence may be a read error, since a much larger clone differs from it by one base. The V and J genes are TRBV5-6 and TRBJ2-5, with 13 bases fitting TRBD2. The CDR3 totals 18 residues. Looked up from germline, CDR1 is SGHDT and CDR2 is YYEEEE. DNA of the CDR3: TGTGCCAGCGGCTTGGAGAAAAGACTAGCGGGAGGCGGAGAGACCCAGTACTTC. Protein product: CASGLEKRLAGGGETQYF.

Many counts were recorded for this clonotype. This chain links TRBV7-9 with TRBJ2-5; possible D gene TRBD1, 5 bases. Trimming took off 2 bases at V and 5 bases at J, with 18 bases between the two ends. The CDR3 is 16 residues long. The germline V gene has CDR1 SEHNR and CDR2 FQNEAQ (reference sequence). CDR3 sequence reads: CASSLPEAGKMETQYF. The CDR3 DNA reads as TGTGCCAGCAGCTTACCGGAAGCAGGGAAAATGGAGACCCAGTACTTC.

This clonotype was recorded at least ten times. For the CDR3, the DNA is TGTGCCAGCAGCTTCGACAGGGGGCTGGGAGCTTTCTTT. This encodes CASSFDRGLGAFF. The V gene is TRBV5-8, the J gene TRBJ1-1, with 10 nucleotides matching TRBD1. The CDR3 runs to 13 residues. With 2 bases clipped from V and 10 bases from J, the junction kept 5 bases outside the gene matches. CDR1 is SGHTS, CDR2 YDEGEE, per germline.

This clonotype was recorded many times. The rearrangement uses TRBV7-9 and TRBJ2-5, with D tentatively TRBD2 (5 bases). The CDR3 spans 15 residues. V lost 5 bases to trimming and J lost 3 bases, with 16 bases between them. Per germline, CDR1 SEHNR and CDR2 FQNEAQ (reference sequence). The CDR3 sequence: CASSPPPGKKETQYF. For the CDR3, the DNA is TGTGCCAGCAGCCCCCCTCCGGGAAAAAAAGAGACCCAGTACTTC.

This clonotype was found many times. V and J are TRBV7-2 and TRBJ2-1, with 7 bases fitting TRBD1. The germline CDR1 and CDR2 sequences are SGHTA and FQGNSA. With 5 bases clipped from V and 7 bases from J, the junction kept 11 bases outside the gene matches. This CDR3 has 15 amino acids. The CDR3 reads CASSLTRGRRNEQFF. The CDR3 DNA follows: TGTGCCAGCAGCCTCACCAGGGGGAGAAGGAATGAGCAGTTCTTC.

This clonotype came up many times. This chain connects TRBV3-1 to TRBJ2-7; either TRBD1 or TRBD2 may supply D (6 bases each). The germline CDR1 and CDR2 sequences are LGHDT and YNNKEL (reference sequence). The CDR3 has 17 amino acids. Trimming removed 0 bases from V and 0 bases from J, with 15 bases in between. The CDR3 region is CASSQDLLGGISYEQYF. The CDR3 DNA follows: TGTGCCAGCAGCCAAGATTTATTAGGGGGGATCTCCTACGAGCAGTACTTC.

This clonotype was detected ten times or more. This chain joins TRBV12-3 or TRBV12-4 and TRBJ2-2; D not resolved. The CDR3 extends over 12 amino acids. V was cut by 7 bases and J by 6 bases, with 9 bases left in between. Here the CDR3 DNA reads TGTGCCAGCAACCTCGTCGCCGGGGAGCTGTTTTTT. It yields the protein CASNLVAGELFF.

Ten or more counts support this clonotype. The CDR3 nucleotides read TGCGCCAGCAGCTTGGCCGAGGGGGGGAACACCGGGGAGCTGTTTTTT. This encodes CASSLAEGGNTGELFF. V is TRBV5-1 and J is TRBJ2-2, with D possibly being TRBD1 or TRBD2 (6 bases each). Trimming shortened V by 0 bases and J by 1 base, and 10 bases separated the two germline ends. This CDR3 has 16 amino acids. Germline V CDR1 and CDR2: SGHRS, YFSETQ. Based on the CDR3 plus reference TRBV5-1 and TRBJ2-2, the full variable domain is KAGVTQTPRYLIKTRGQQVTLSCSPISGHRSVSWYQQTPGQGLQFLFEYFSETQRNKGNFPGRFSGRQFSNSRSEMNVSTLELGDSALYLCASSLAEGGNTGELFFGEGSRLTVL.

Only a few counts were recorded for this clonotype. In DNA form, the CDR3 reads TGTGCCAGCAGCCCGAGACGGGAGCAAAGCCATTCACCCCTCCACTTT. It encodes CASSPRREQSHSPLHF. The rearrangement links TRBV7-2 to TRBJ1-6; D is unresolved. V was trimmed by 5 bases and J by 8 bases, leaving 19 bases between them. The CDR3 spans 16 residues. Germline-derived CDR1 and CDR2 are SGHTA and FQGNSA.

This clonotype was detected ten times or more. This chain joins TRBV5-1 and TRBJ2-7, with D unclear. Trimming cost V 4 bases and J 3 bases, with 8 bases left between them. CDR3 length: 12 residues. CDR1 and CDR2 (germline): SGHRS, YFSETQ. CDR3 nucleotides: TGCGCCAGCAGCCTCTGGCGCTACGAGCAGTACTTC. Translated: CASSLWRYEQYF.

Many counts were recorded for this clonotype. The chain recombines TRBV29-1 with TRBJ2-1; D is ambiguous. Germline V CDR1 and CDR2: SQVTM, ANQGSEA. Between the trimmed V and J ends, which lost 4 bases and 2 bases, there was a span of 9 bases. The CDR3 sequence is 13 residues long. The DNA of the CDR3 is TGCAGCGTTGGGGAAGGCGCCTACAATGAGCAGTTCTTC. Translation gives CSVGEGAYNEQFF.

The gene calls are TRBV7-9 and TRBJ1-1; TRBD1 matches at 9 bases. V shed 5 bases and J 4 bases; nucleotides not matched to a gene: 8. Germline loops: CDR1 SEHNR, CDR2 FQNEAQ (reference sequence). The CDR3 is made up of 15 amino acids. CDR3 sequence: CASSVTQGAGTEAFF. As DNA, the CDR3 is TGTGCCAGCAGCGTGACACAGGGGGCGGGCACTGAAGCTTTCTTT.

This clonotype was observed at least ten times. The chain joins TRBV29-1 to TRBJ2-1, with D maybe TRBD2 (6 bases). The CDR3 totals 12 residues. Trimming removed 3 bases from V and 13 bases from J, with 16 bases in between. Germline CDR1 and CDR2: SQVTM and ANQGSEA. CDR3 nucleotides: TGCAGCGTTGACGGCGGGGCCTCAGCTCAGTTCTTC. It encodes CSVDGGASAQFF.

This clonotype has at least ten counts. The V and J genes are TRBV29-1 and TRBJ1-2; D perhaps matches TRBD1 (6 bases). The V and J ends lost 3 bases and 10 bases respectively, with 12 bases between them. Germline CDR1 is SQVTM and CDR2 is ANQGSEA. CDR3 size: 11 residues. CDR3: CSVEEQGSYTF. CDR3 bases: TGCAGCGTTGAGGAACAGGGATCCTACACCTTC.

This clonotype has a count of ten or more. The chain combines TRBV20-1 with TRBJ1-2, with 7 bases aligning to TRBD1. Trimming took 2 bases from V and 4 from J; bases not matched to a gene: 10. The CDR3 loop spans 15 amino acids. The germline V gene encodes CDR1 DFQATT and CDR2 SNEGSKA (reference sequence). The CDR3 spells CSARTDRVLGYGYTF. The CDR3 coding sequence is TGCAGTGCTAGAACAGACAGGGTTCTGGGCTATGGCTACACCTTC.